Below, 4 T cell receptor beta chains from the same sample are listed, as sequenced in a study of blood T cell repertoires in COVID-19. The assay was immunoSEQ multiplex PCR, and TCRdb's table has in-frame clones only and misses some. The data show about 270,000 clones, 70% to 90% seen once. Sequenced input: PBMCs or T cells enriched from blood (not recorded which). These receptors originate from a woman aged 45-60 years with acute COVID-19.

A word on this clone: Distinct nucleotide sequences in the sample also encode this CDR3. The V gene is TRBV18, the J gene TRBJ1-5, with D maybe TRBD1 (6 bases). CDR1 and CDR2 (germline): KGHSH, LQKENI. This CDR3 comprises 14 residues. V lost 6 bases to trimming and J lost 1 base, with 10 bases between them. CDR3 in DNA: TGTGCCAGCTCGTTTGGACAGAGCAATCAGCCCCAGCATTTT. Protein sequence: CASSFGQSNQPQHF.

This chain connects TRBV3-1 (or the pseudogene TRBV3-2) to TRBJ1-1; 9 nucleotides line up with TRBD1. The CDR3 extends over 15 amino acids. Unmatched junction bases numbered 4, after V lost 0 bases and J lost 5 bases. Germline-derived CDR1 and CDR2 are LGHDT and YNNKEL (reference sequence). The DNA for the CDR3 is TGTGCCAGCAGCCAAGAGAACAGGGGGCGAACTGAAGCTTTCTTT. It specifies CASSQENRGRTEAFF.

The V call is TRBV12-3 or TRBV12-4, the J call TRBJ1-2; D gene unclear. Trimming took off 0 bases at V and 3 bases at J, with 2 bases between the two ends. The CDR3 sequence is 12 residues long. CDR3 in amino acids: CASSLADYGYTF. As DNA, the CDR3 is TGTGCCAGCAGTTTAGCCGACTATGGCTACACCTTC.

This chain links TRBV2 with TRBJ1-2; TRBD1 aligns across 10 bases. In germline, CDR1 is SNHLY, CDR2 FYNNEI. The CDR3 covers 17 residues. With V trimmed by 5 bases and J by 0 bases, 9 bases remained unmatched. CDR3 DNA sequence: TGTGCCAGCAGTTATTGGGACAGGGGCCGACCTAACTATGGCTACACCTTC. This sequence encodes CASSYWDRGRPNYGYTF. Drawing the rest from reference TRBV2 and TRBJ1-2, the complete variable domain is EPEVTQTPSHQVTQMGQEVILRCVPISNHLYFYWYRQILGQKVEFLVSFYNNEISEKSEIFDDQFSVERPDGSNFTLKIRSTKLEDSAMYFCASSYWDRGRPNYGYTFGSGTRLTVV.